The text below deals with one T cell receptor (beta chain). The source of the sample is a study of human T cells and chemical hapten exposure. This CDR3 contains 12 residues. Germline-derived CDR1 and CDR2 are MDHEN and SYDVKM. The J segment lost 5 bases and the V segment lost 6 bases, leaving 4 bases of the junction unmatched. TCRdb itself ran the RACE reads through MiXCR, one entry per CDR3 protein. Of roughly 100,000 distinct CDR3 sequences detected, roughly an eighth appear once; the ten largest clones hold roughly 1.6%. The time point is: pre-sensitization, week 0. Specified treatment: therapeutic diphenylcyclopropenone sensitization with weekly scalp DPC. Unfractionated whole blood yielded total RNA.

Here the sequenced sample was whole blood, taken in connection with sensitization to the hapten diphenylcyclopropenone (DPC). The chain is built from TRBV28 and TRBJ2-7, with TRBD1 identical over 7 bases. The receptor was isolated from a woman between 45 and 60 years old with alopecia areata. Some clones in this sample may be carry-over from other donors' samples. The CDR3 DNA reads as TGTGCCAGCAGACCAACAGGGGACGAGCAGTACTTC. Translation gives CASRPTGDEQYF.